The 22 T cell receptor beta chains below were found in one sample sequenced in a study of blood T cells in healthy people across ages. Primers used in a second PCR of about 7 to 11 cycles were a sample-barcoded 5' primer and a J-beta primer mix. One entry per CDR3 protein, called by TCRdb with MiXCR from the 5' RACE reads. Here the sample spans hundreds of thousands of distinct CDR3 sequences, around 45% being singletons. The material sequenced was blood. The receptors originated from a man in his 60s in good health.

This chain uses TRBV7-9 with TRBJ2-2; 8 bases are shared with TRBD1. CDR3 length: 16 residues. Trimming at V came to 1 base and at J to 1 base, leaving 2 bases not matched to a gene. Germline V lookup: CDR1 SEHNR, CDR2 FQNEAQ (reference sequence). The CDR3 here is CASSLGQGQNTGELFF. For the CDR3, the DNA is TGTGCCAGCAGCTTAGGACAGGGGCAGAACACCGGGGAGCTGTTTTTT.

The rearrangement uses TRBV3-1 and TRBJ2-3; the D gene is possibly TRBD2 (6 bases). The CDR3 contains 16 residues. V was cut by 1 base and J by 3 bases, with 14 bases left in between. The V gene's germline CDR1 is LGHDT and CDR2 YNNKEL (reference sequence). The DNA for the CDR3 is TGTGCCAGCAGCCAAGTATCACTCGGGAGTACAGATACGCAGTATTTT. Residues: CASSQVSLGSTDTQYF.

The V and J genes are TRBV4-3 and TRBJ1-5, with 7 nucleotides matching TRBD1. J was trimmed by 6 bases and V by 2 bases; bases with no gene match: 7. The length of the CDR3 is 15 residues. Per the germline V gene, CDR1 is LGHNA and CDR2 is YSLEER. DNA for the CDR3: TGCGCCAGCAGCCAAAATAGCCAGGGGGGTCAGCCCCAGCATTTT. Translating gives CASSQNSQGGQPQHF.

The rearrangement uses TRBV30 and TRBJ1-5, with 7 positions matching TRBD1. V lost 0 bases, J lost 2 bases, and 1 base stayed unmatched. The CDR3 is 14 amino acids. CDR1 and CDR2 from the germline V gene are GTSNPN and SVGIG (reference sequence). As DNA, the CDR3 is TGTGCCTGGAGTGTAACAGGGGGCAATCAGCCCCAGCATTTT. Residues: CAWSVTGGNQPQHF. Together with reference TRBV30 and TRBJ1-5, the CDR3 gives the full variable domain: SQTIHQWPATLVQPVGSPLSLECTVEGTSNPNLYWYRQAAGRGLQLLFYSVGIGQISSEVPQNLSASRPQDRQFILSSKKLLLSDSGFYLCAWSVTGGNQPQHFGDGTRLSIL.

The J gene is TRBJ1-1, the V gene TRBV11-2; D gene unclear. The CDR3 spans 14 residues. Per the germline V gene, CDR1 is SGHAT and CDR2 is FQNNGV. The V end was cut by 2 bases, the J end by 4 bases, with 11 bases between. DNA of the CDR3: TGTGCCAGCAGCTTATTGTTAGGGAGCACTGAAGCTTTCTTT. It yields the protein CASSLLLGSTEAFF.

This chain links TRBV6-5 with TRBJ1-6; 9 positions agree with TRBD1. The junction had 5 bases not matched to a gene; V was cut back by 5 bases and J by 6 bases. The CDR3 has 15 amino acids. Looked up from germline, CDR1 is MNHEY and CDR2 is SVGAGI. The DNA of the CDR3 is TGTGCCAGCAGTCCCCGGACAGGGGTTAATTCACCCCTCCACTTT. Amino acids: CASSPRTGVNSPLHF.

This chain links TRBV12-3 or TRBV12-4 with TRBJ1-5; a weak D match, TRBD1 (5 bases). The CDR3 contains 21 residues. The germline V and J ends were trimmed by 1 base and 2 bases, with 27 bases remaining between them. CDR3 loop: CASSLERGGIRGRWGNQPQHF. The CDR3 DNA follows: TGTGCCAGCAGTTTAGAACGCGGAGGCATCCGGGGCAGGTGGGGCAATCAGCCCCAGCATTTT.

A note on this clonotype: A much larger clonotype is one base distant, so this may be a read error. The chain is built from TRBV7-9 and TRBJ2-7; 7 bases are shared with TRBD2. CDR1 is SEHNR, CDR2 FQNEAQ, per germline (reference sequence). There are 14 residues in the CDR3. J lost 4 bases, V lost 5 bases, and 8 bases had no gene match. In nucleotides, the CDR3 is TGTGCCAGCAGCGTGGGAGGGTTTATTTACGAGCAGTACTTC. This gives the protein CASSVGGFIYEQYF.

The chain recombines TRBV15 with TRBJ2-7; TRBD1 matches at 7 bases. The DNA matches TRBJ2-4 better at its end, which makes the J call doubtful. The CDR3 runs 15 residues. CDR1 and CDR2 (germline): LNHNV, YYDKDF (reference sequence). The CDR3 loop is CATSRAGTVGNIQYF. The CDR3 DNA is TGTGCCACCAGCAGAGCCGGGACAGTGGGAAACATTCAGTACTTC.

The J gene is TRBJ2-3, the V gene TRBV15; D is perhaps TRBD2 (6 bases). The V gene lost 1 base and the J gene lost 3 bases, with 14 bases spanning the gap. CDR1 is LNHNV, CDR2 YYDKDF, per germline (reference sequence). CDR3 length: 16 residues. CDR3 sequence: CATSRALAPSTDTQYF. The CDR3 DNA is TGTGCCACCAGCAGAGCACTAGCCCCATCGACAGATACGCAGTATTTT.

This clonotype has just a few counts. The chain combines TRBV20-1 with TRBJ2-4; D gene ambiguous. With the DNA end fitting TRBJ2-7 better, the J assignment may be wrong. From germline, CDR1 is DFQATT and CDR2 SNEGSKA (reference sequence). The CDR3 spans 14 residues. CDR3 in DNA: TGCAGTGCTAGAGAGAGCGACCTTTCCTACGAGCAGTACTTC. The encoded protein is CSARESDLSYEQYF.

This clonotype has a handful of counts. The J gene is TRBJ2-2, the V gene TRBV12-3 or TRBV12-4; the match to TRBD1 covers 7 bases. The CDR3 runs 18 residues. J gave up 2 bases and V 6 bases, and 15 bases lay outside the gene matches. The CDR3: CASRPPRLTGSNTGELFF. The CDR3 nucleotides read TGTGCCAGCAGACCTCCCCGCTTGACAGGGAGTAACACCGGGGAGCTGTTTTTT.

This clonotype was found a few times. This chain joins TRBV20-1 and TRBJ2-7; D possibly uses TRBD1 or TRBD2 (5 bases each). Matching the DNA end better, TRBJ2-5 makes the J call doubtful. Germline lookup yields CDR1 DFQATT and CDR2 SNEGSKA (reference sequence). CDR3 length: 13 residues. The CDR3 nucleotides are TGCAGTGCTACGGGACCCCCCGGGGAGACCCAGTACTTC. As protein: CSATGPPGETQYF.

The genes are TRBV9 and TRBJ2-4; D gene unclear. V gave up 4 bases and J gave up 0 bases, with 20 bases separating them. This CDR3 is built from 18 residues. CDR1 and CDR2 (germline): SGDLS, YYNGEE. CDR3 DNA sequence: TGTGCCAGCAGCCATACCACGTCGGAATCTCGAGCCAAAAACATTCAGTACTTC. Protein sequence: CASSHTTSESRAKNIQYF.

As for this clonotype: A much larger clone differs from this one at a single base, so this may be a read error. V gene TRBV7-2 combines with J gene TRBJ2-5; D is uncertain. The last part of the DNA fits TRBJ2-7 better; the J call may be wrong. The germline V gene has CDR1 SGHTA and CDR2 FQGNSA. CDR3 length: 15 amino acids. CDR3 DNA sequence: TGTGCCGGCAGCCCTAACAGAGCTCAGGCCTACGAGCAGTACTTC. Its protein is CAGSPNRAQAYEQYF.

The chain combines TRBV20-1 with TRBJ2-4; 7 bases align to TRBD2. Germline lookup yields CDR1 DFQATT and CDR2 SNEGSKA (reference sequence). The CDR3 totals 14 residues. V lost 3 bases to trimming and J lost 13 bases; unmatched junction nucleotides: 15. CDR3 protein: CSARRRSGDQEQYF. The CDR3 bases are TGCAGTGCTAGGCGACGGAGCGGGGATCAGGAGCAGTACTTC.

This clonotype was observed a handful of times. The chain joins TRBV7-3 to TRBJ2-3; TRBD2 agrees at 10 bases. The V segment lost 5 bases and the J segment 2 bases; nucleotides outside the gene matches: 13. This CDR3 region has 18 residues. Germline V gives CDR1 SGHTA, CDR2 FQGTGA. The CDR3 protein is CASSPRVLAGAITDTQYF. CDR3 nucleotides: TGTGCCAGCAGCCCAAGGGTTCTAGCGGGGGCAATCACAGATACGCAGTATTTT.

V is TRBV6-2 or TRBV6-3 and J is TRBJ2-7; D call uncertain. Looked up from germline, CDR1 is MNHEY and CDR2 is SVGEGT. Trimming left V 0 bases short and J 3 bases short, with 9 bases between. There are 14 residues in the CDR3. CDR3 DNA: TGTGCCAGCAGTTACTCGATCGGTCGCTACGAGCAGTACTTC. Its protein is CASSYSIGRYEQYF.

The rearrangement uses TRBV12-5 and TRBJ2-1; either TRBD1 or TRBD2 may fit D (5 bases each). V was pared by 0 bases and J by 0 bases, with 12 bases between. Germline assignment: CDR1 LGHNT and CDR2 FRNRAP. The CDR3 sequence is 17 residues long. DNA of the CDR3: TGTGCTAGTGGTTTGGTCACCGGGGCCCTCTCCTACAATGAGCAGTTCTTC. Amino acid sequence: CASGLVTGALSYNEQFF.

This chain joins TRBV20-1 and TRBJ2-1, with D maybe TRBD2 (6 bases). Germline loops: CDR1 DFQATT, CDR2 SNEGSKA (reference sequence). This CDR3 is 14 amino acids long. The germline V and J ends were trimmed by 1 base and 9 bases, with 16 bases remaining between them. DNA of the CDR3: TGCAGTGCTAGAGTAGAGACTAGATTTTCTGAGCAGTTCTTC. Amino acids: CSARVETRFSEQFF.

Turning to this clonotype: Mismatch with germline at one junction end may stem from a read error. The V and J genes are TRBV13 and TRBJ1-6; D possibly corresponds to TRBD1 (6 bases). The CDR3 contains 16 residues. Germline-derived CDR1 and CDR2 are PRHDT and FYEKMQ (reference sequence). In nucleotides, the CDR3 is TGTGCCAGCAGCTTAGGCCGAGGGGGAATTAGTTCACCCCCCCACTTT. Encoded protein: CASSLGRGGISSPPHF.

The rearrangement links TRBV7-2 to TRBJ2-5; 8 bases agree with TRBD1. The assigned J gene may be wrong: the sequence end matches TRBJ2-7 better. The germline gives CDR1 SGHTA, CDR2 FQGNSA. This CDR3 has 13 residues. DNA of the CDR3: TGTGCCAGCAGCCTGACAGGGGAATGCGAGCAGTACTTC. Encoded protein: CASSLTGECEQYF.